This TCR beta chain was captured in a study of control samples from healthy donors and cancer patients. Germline V lookup: CDR1 KGHDR, CDR2 SFDVKD. The CDR3 spans 14 residues. V gave up 4 bases and J gave up 7 bases; unmatched junction bases: 5. The repertoire was sequenced with immunoSEQ multiplex PCR; TCRdb's copy has only in-frame clones and lacks some. The top ten hold 7.8% of the sample, which has roughly 120,000 clones, roughly 92% seen once. The V gene is TRBV24-1, the J gene TRBJ2-1; TRBD2 aligns across 8 bases. The specimen was blood. This receptor was identified in a woman aged 18-29 years in good health. This CDR3 reads CATSDVAGLNEQFF. The CDR3 DNA reads TGTGCCACCAGTGACGTAGCGGGGCTGAATGAGCAGTTCTTC.